The clone carrying this T cell receptor beta chain was observed at least ten times. Time point meaning: after trial treatment. Treatment meaning: LDRT plus nivolumab, ipilimumab, low-dose cyclophosphamide and aspirin (RACIN trial). All eligible patients presented with advanced solid tumors that contained no tumor-infiltrating lymphocytes. Gene-specific TRAV and TRBV primers were used for first-strand cDNA, covering alpha and beta chains. TCRs underwent 15 to 20 PCR cycles of amplification with a constant-region primer and V-primer adapter. TCRdb re-derived calls from the reads in MiXCR, one entry per CDR3 protein. The table has roughly 95,000 distinct CDR3 sequences, roughly 19% seen once. The source of the sample is a study of low-dose radiotherapy and immunotherapy resistance in tumors. Study context: Participants in Cohort 1 were administered 0.5 Gy per fraction at 2-week intervals, to a cumulative dose of 6.5 Gy. On a schedule of every two weeks, intravenous cyclophosphamide at a dose of 200 mg/m2 was delivered one day before each radiation and immunotherapy administration.

Sequences were derived from PBMCs, sampled after low-dose radiotherapy plus immunotherapy. The TCR comes from a female donor with ovarian cancer.

The CDR3 region is CASSPYQETQYF. CDR3 nucleotides: TGTGCCAGCTCACCTTACCAAGAGACCCAGTACTTC. The rearrangement joins TRBV18 to TRBJ2-5, with D uncertain. V lost 3 bases and J 0 bases, leaving 2 bases between the germline ends. Germline CDR1 is KGHSH and CDR2 is LQKENI. The CDR3 runs 12 residues.